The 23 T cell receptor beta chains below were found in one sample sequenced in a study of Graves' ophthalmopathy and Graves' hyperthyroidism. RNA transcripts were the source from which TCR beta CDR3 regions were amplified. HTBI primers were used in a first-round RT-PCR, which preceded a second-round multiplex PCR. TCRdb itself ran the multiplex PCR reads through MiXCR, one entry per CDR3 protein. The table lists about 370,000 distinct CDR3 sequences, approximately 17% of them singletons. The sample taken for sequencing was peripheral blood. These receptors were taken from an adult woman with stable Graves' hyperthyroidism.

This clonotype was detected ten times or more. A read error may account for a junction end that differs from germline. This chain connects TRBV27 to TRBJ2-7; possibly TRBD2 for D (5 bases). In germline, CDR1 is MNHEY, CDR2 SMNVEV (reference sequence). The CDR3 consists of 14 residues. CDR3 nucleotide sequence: TGTGCCACCAGTATGGGAGCCCGATGGTACGAGCAGTACTTC. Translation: CATSMGARWYEQYF.

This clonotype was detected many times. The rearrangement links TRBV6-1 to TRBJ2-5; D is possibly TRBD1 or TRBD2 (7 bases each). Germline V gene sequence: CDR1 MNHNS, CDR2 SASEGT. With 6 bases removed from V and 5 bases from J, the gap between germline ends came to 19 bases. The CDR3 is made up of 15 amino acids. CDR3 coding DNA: TGTGCCAGCAGACCCGCACACAGGGGAGGGGAGACCCAGTACTTC. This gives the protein CASRPAHRGGETQYF.

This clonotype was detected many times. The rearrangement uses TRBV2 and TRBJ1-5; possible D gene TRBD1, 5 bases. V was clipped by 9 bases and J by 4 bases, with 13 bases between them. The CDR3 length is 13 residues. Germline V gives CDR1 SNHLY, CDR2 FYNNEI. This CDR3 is CASNRDQNQPQHF. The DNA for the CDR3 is TGTGCCAGTAACCGGGACCAAAATCAGCCCCAGCATTTT.

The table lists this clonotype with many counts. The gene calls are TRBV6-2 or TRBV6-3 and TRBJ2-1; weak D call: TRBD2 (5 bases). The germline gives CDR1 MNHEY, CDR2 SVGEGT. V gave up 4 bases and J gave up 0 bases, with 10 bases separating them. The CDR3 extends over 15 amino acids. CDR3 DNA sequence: TGTGCCAGCAGTTCCATAGCGCGCTCCTACAATGAGCAGTTCTTC. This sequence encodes CASSSIARSYNEQFF.

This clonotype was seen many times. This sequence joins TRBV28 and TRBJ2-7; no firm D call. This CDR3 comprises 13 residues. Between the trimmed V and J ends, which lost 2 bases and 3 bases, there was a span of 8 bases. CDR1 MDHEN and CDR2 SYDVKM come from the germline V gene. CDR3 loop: CASSLIHNYEQYF. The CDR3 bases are TGTGCCAGCAGTTTAATCCACAACTACGAGCAGTACTTC.

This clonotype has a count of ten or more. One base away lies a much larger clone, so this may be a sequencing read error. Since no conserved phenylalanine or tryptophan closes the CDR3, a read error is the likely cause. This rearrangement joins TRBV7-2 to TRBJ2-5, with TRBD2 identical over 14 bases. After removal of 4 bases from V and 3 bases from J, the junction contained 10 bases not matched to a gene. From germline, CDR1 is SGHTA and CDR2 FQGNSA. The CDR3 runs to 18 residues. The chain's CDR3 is CASSSGTSGRGVKETQYL. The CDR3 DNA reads TGTGCCAGCAGCTCCGGGACTAGCGGGAGAGGGGTAAAAGAGACCCAGTACCTC.

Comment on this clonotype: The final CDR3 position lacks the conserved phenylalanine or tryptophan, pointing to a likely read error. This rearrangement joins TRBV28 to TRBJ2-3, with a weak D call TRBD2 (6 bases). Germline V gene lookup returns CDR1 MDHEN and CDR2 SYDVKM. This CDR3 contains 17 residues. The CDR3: CASTVRGVSGSTDTQYC. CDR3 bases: TGTGCTAGCACCGTCCGCGGGGTCAGCGGCAGCACAGATACGCAGTATTGT.

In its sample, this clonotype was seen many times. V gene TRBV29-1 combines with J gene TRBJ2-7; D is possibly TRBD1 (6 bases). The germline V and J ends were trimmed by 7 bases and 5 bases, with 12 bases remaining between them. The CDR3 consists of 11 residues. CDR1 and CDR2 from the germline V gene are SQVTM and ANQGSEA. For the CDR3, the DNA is TGCAGCGCCACCAGGGGCCACGAGCAGTACTTC. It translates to CSATRGHEQYF.

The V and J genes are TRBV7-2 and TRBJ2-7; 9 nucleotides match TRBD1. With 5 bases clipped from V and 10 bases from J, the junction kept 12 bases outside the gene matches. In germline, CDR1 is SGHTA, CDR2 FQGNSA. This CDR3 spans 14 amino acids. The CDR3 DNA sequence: TGTGCCAGCAGCCAAAGGCCCGGGACAGGGCACCAGTACTTC. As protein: CASSQRPGTGHQYF. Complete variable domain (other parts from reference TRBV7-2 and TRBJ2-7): GAGVSQSPSNKVTEKGKDVELRCDPISGHTALYWYRQSLGQGLEFLIYFQGNSAPDKSGLPSDRFSAERTGGSVSTLTIQRTQQEDSAVYLCASSQRPGTGHQYFGPGTRLTVT.

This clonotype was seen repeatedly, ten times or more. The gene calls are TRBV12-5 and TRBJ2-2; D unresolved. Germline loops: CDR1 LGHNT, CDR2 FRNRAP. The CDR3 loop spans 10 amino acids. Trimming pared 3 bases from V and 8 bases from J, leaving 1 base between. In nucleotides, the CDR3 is TGTGCTAGTGGTTTAGGGGAGCTGTTTTTT. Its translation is CASGLGELFF.

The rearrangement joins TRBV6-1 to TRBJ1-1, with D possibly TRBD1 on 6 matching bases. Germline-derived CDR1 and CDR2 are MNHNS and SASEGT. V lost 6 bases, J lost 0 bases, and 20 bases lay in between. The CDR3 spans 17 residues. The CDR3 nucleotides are TGTGCCAGCAGGCCGGCGGGGGCGAACTTCATGAACACTGAAGCTTTCTTT. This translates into CASRPAGANFMNTEAFF.

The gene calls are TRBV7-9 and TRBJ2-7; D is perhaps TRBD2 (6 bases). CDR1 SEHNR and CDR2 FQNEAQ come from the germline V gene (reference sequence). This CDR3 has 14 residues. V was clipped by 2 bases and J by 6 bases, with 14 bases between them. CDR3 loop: CASSLKGQGGEQYF. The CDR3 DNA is TGTGCCAGCAGCTTAAAGGGTCAGGGAGGCGAGCAGTACTTC.

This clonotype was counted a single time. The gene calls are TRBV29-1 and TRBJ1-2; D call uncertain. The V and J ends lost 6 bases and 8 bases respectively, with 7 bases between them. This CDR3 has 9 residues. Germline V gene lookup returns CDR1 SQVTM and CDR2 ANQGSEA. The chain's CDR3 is CSVEQGYTF. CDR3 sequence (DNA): TGCAGCGTCGAACAGGGCTACACCTTC.

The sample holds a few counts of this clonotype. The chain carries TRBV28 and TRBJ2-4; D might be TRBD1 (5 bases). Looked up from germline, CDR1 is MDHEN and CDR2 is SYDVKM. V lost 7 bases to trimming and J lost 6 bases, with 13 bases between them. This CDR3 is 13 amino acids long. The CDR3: CASIRNDRNIQYF. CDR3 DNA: TGTGCCAGCATCCGGAACGACAGAAACATTCAGTACTTC. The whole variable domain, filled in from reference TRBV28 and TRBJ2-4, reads DVKVTQSSRYLVKRTGEKVFLECVQDMDHENMFWYRQDPGLGLRLIYFSYDVKMKEKGDIPEGYSVSREKKERFSLILESASTNQTSMYLCASIRNDRNIQYFGAGTRLSVL.

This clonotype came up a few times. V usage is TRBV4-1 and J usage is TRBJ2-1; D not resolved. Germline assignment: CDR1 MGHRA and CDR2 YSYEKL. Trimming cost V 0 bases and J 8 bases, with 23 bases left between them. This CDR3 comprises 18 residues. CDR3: CASSQDTKRAAPHDEQFF. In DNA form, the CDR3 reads TGCGCCAGCAGCCAAGATACCAAACGGGCAGCCCCCCACGATGAGCAGTTCTTC.

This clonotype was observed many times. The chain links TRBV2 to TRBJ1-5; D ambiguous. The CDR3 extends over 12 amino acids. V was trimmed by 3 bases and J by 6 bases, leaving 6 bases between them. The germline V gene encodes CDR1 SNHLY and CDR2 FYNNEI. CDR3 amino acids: CASSEGIQPQHF. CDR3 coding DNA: TGTGCCAGCAGTGAGGGGATTCAGCCCCAGCATTTT.

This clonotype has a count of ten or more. CDR3: CASSSGLTYEQYF. In nucleotides, the CDR3 is TGTGCCAGCAGTTCGGGATTGACCTACGAGCAGTACTTC. The chain recombines TRBV6-5 with TRBJ2-7, with D possibly being TRBD2 (5 bases). Trimming cost V 4 bases and J 2 bases, with 9 bases left between them. The germline V gene encodes CDR1 MNHEY and CDR2 SVGAGI. The CDR3 spans 13 residues.

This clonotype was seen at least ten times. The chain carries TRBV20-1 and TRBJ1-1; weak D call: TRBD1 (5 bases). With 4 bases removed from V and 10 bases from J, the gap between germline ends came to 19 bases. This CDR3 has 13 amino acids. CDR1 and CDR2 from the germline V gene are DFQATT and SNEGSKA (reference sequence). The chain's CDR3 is CSATGAGPASAFF. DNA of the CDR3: TGCAGTGCTACAGGAGCGGGGCCTGCGTCAGCTTTCTTT.

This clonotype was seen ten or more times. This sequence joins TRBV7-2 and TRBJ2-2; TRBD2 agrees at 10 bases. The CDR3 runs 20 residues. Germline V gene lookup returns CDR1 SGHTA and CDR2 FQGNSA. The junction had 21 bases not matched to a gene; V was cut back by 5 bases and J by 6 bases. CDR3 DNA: TGTGCCAGCAGCGGTAAGGCTTGGCTAGCGGGAGCCGAAGACGCCGGGGAGCTGTTTTTT. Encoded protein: CASSGKAWLAGAEDAGELFF.

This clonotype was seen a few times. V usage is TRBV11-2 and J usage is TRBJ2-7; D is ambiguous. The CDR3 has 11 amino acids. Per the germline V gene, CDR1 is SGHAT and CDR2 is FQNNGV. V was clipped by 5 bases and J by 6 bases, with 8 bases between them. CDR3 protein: CASSSMIEQYF. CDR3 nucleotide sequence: TGTGCCAGCAGCAGTATGATCGAGCAGTACTTC.

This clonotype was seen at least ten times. CDR3 amino acids: CSAARRDQETQYF. As DNA, the CDR3 is TGCAGTGCGGCTCGACGGGACCAAGAGACCCAGTACTTC. The genes are TRBV20-1 and TRBJ2-5, with D unresolved. CDR1 and CDR2 (germline): DFQATT, SNEGSKA (reference sequence). The V end was cut by 6 bases, the J end by 0 bases, with 11 bases between. The CDR3 spans 13 residues.

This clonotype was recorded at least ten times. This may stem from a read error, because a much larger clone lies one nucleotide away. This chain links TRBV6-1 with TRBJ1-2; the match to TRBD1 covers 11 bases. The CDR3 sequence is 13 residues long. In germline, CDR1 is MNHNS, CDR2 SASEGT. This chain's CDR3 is CVSRTGGAFGYTF. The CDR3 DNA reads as TGTGTCAGCAGGACAGGGGGCGCATTTGGCTACACCTTC.

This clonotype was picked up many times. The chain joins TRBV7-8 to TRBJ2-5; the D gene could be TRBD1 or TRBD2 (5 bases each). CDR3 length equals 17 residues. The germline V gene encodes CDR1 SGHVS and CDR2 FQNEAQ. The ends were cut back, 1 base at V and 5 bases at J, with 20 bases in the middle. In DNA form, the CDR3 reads TGTGCCAGCAGCTTAGTCCGGAGAGGGGCAAGATCGGAGACCCAGTACTTC. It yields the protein CASSLVRRGARSETQYF.